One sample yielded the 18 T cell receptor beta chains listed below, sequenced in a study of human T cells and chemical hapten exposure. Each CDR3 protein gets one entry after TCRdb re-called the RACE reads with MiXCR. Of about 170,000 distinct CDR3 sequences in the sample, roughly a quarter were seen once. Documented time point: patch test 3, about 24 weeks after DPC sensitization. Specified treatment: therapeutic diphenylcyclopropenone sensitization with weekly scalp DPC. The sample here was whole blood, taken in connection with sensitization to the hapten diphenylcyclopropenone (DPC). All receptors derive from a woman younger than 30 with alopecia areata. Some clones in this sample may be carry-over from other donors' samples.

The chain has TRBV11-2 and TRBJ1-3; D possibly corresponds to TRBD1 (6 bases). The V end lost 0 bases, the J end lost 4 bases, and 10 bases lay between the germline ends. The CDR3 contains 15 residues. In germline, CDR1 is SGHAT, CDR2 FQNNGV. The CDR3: CASSLDQGPGNTIYF. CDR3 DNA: TGTGCCAGCAGCTTAGATCAGGGGCCCGGAAACACCATATATTTT. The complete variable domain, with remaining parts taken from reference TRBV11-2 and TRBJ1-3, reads EAGVAQSPRYKIIEKRQSVAFWCNPISGHATLYWYQQILGQGPKLLIQFQNNGVVDDSQLPKDRFSAERLKGVDSTLKIQPAKLEDSAVYLCASSLDQGPGNTIYFGEGSWLTVV.

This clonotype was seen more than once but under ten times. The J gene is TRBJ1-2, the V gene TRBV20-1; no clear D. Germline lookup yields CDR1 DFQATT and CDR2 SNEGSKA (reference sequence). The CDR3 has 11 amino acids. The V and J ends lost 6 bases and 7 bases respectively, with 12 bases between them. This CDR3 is CSALSRSGYTF. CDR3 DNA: TGCAGTGCGTTAAGCAGGTCTGGCTACACCTTC.

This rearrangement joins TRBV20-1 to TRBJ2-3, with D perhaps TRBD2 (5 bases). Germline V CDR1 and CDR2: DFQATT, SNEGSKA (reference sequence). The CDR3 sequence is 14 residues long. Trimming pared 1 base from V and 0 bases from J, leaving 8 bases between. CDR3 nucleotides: TGCAGTGCTAGAGTCGGGGTTAGCACAGATACGCAGTATTTT. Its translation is CSARVGVSTDTQYF.

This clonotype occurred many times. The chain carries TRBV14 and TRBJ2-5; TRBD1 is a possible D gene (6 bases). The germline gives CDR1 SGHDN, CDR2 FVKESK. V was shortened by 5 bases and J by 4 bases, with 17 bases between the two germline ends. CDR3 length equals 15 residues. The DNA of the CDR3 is TGTGCCAGCAGCTCCGGACAGCCGTTGCTAGAGACCCAGTACTTC. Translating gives CASSSGQPLLETQYF.

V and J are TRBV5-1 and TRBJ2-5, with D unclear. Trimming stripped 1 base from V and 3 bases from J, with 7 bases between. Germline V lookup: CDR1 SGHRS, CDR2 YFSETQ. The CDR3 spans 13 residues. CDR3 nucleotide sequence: TGCGCCAGCAGCTTGTATGTGGAAGAGACCCAGTACTTC. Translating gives CASSLYVEETQYF.

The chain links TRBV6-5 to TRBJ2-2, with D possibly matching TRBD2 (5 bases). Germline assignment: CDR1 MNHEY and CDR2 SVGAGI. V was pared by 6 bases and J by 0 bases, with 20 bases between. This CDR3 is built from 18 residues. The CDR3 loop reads CASRSPAGKPANTGELFF. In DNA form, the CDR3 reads TGTGCCAGCAGGTCCCCGGCGGGCAAACCCGCGAACACCGGGGAGCTGTTTTTT.

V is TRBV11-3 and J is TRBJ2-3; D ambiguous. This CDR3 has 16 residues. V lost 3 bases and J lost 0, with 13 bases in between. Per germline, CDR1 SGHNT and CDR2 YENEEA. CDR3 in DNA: TGTGCCAGCAGCTTCCAAGACGCCCCAAGCACAGATACGCAGTATTTT. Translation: CASSFQDAPSTDTQYF.

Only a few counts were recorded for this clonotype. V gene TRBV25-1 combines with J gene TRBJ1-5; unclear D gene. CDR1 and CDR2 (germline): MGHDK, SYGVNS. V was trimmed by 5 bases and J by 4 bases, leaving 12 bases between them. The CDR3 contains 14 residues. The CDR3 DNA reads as TGTGCCAGCAGTAGGCTTGGAGGGAATCAGCCCCAGCATTTT. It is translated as CASSRLGGNQPQHF.

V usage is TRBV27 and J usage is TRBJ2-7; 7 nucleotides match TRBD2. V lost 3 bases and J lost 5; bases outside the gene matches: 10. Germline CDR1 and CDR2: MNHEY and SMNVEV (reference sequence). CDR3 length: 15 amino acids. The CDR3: CASSFRSGGSDEQYF. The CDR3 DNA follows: TGTGCCAGCAGTTTCCGTTCCGGGGGGAGTGACGAGCAGTACTTC.

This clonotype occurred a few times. CDR3 coding DNA: TGTGCCAGCAGCTTAGATGCCGTAATGGTGGGAAACACCATATATTTT. Translating it yields CASSLDAVMVGNTIYF. The V and J genes are TRBV7-8 and TRBJ1-3, with D unresolved. V lost 1 base, J lost 4 bases, and 14 bases lay in between. The CDR3 extends over 16 amino acids. Germline values: CDR1 SGHVS, CDR2 FQNEAQ.

The CDR3 reads CASSELEGGRETQYF. The CDR3 DNA reads as TGTGCCAGCAGTGAATTGGAGGGAGGAAGGGAGACCCAGTACTTC. The J gene is TRBJ2-5, the V gene TRBV25-1, with D tentatively TRBD2 (6 bases). Per germline, CDR1 MGHDK and CDR2 SYGVNS. This CDR3 contains 15 residues. Trimming shortened V by 1 base and J by 5 bases, and 14 bases separated the two germline ends.

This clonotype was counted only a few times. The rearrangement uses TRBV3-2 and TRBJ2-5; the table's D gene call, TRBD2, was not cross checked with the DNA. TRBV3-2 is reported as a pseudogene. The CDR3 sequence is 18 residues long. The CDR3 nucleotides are TGTGCCAGCAGCCAAGAGGTTCCGCAGCGGGGGGACCAAGAGACCCAGTACTTC. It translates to CASSQEVPQRGDQETQYF.

CDR3 residues: CASSPGQGRNTGELFF. Written as DNA, the CDR3 is TGCGCCAGCAGCCCGGGACAGGGGAGGAACACCGGGGAGCTGTTTTTT. The chain has TRBV5-1 and TRBJ2-2; 10 bases align to TRBD1. This CDR3 comprises 16 residues. The germline V gene has CDR1 SGHRS and CDR2 YFSETQ. Trimming removed 4 bases from V and 1 base from J; junction bases left unmatched: 4.

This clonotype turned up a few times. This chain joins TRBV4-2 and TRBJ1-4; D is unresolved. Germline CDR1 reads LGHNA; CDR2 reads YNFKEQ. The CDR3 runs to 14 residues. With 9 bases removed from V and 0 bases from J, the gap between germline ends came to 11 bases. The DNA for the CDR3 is TGTGCCAGTAGGGCAGCCGCAACTAATGAAAAACTGTTTTTT. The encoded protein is CASRAAATNEKLFF.

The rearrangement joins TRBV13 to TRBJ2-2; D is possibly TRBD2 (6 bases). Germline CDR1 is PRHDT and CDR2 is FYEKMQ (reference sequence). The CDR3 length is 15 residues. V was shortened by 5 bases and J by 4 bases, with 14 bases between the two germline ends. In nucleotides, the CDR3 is TGTGCCAGCAGCCCTTCGGGGGTCCGCACCGGGGAGCTGTTTTTT. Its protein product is CASSPSGVRTGELFF.

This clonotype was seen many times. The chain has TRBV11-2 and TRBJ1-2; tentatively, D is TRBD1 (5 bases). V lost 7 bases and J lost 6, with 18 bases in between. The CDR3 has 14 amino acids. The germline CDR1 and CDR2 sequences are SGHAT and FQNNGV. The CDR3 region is CASNRHQGFNGYTF. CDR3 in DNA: TGTGCCAGCAACCGGCATCAGGGTTTTAATGGCTACACCTTC.

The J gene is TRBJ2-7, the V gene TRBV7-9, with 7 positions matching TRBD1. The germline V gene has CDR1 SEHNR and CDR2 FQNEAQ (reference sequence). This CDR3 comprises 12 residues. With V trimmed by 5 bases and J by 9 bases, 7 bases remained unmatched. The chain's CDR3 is CASSKDRAWQYF. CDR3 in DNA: TGTGCCAGCAGCAAAGACAGGGCGTGGCAGTACTTC.

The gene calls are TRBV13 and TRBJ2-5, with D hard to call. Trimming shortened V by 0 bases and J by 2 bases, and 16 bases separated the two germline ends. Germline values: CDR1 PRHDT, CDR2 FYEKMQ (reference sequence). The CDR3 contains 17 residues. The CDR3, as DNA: TGTGCCAGCAGCTTAGGAGGTAGGAGACATACTCAAGAGACCCAGTACTTC. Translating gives CASSLGGRRHTQETQYF. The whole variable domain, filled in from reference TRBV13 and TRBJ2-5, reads AAGVIQSPRHLIKEKRETATLKCYPIPRHDTVYWYQQGPGQDPQFLISFYEKMQSDKGSIPDRFSAQQFSDYHSELNMSSLELGDSALYFCASSLGGRRHTQETQYFGPGTRLLVL.